The 15 T cell receptor beta chains in this list originate from one sample, sequenced in a study of naive and memory T cell subsets. Two oligonucleotides, mixed equimolar, formed the beta constant-region primer covering TRBC1 and TRBC2. The ligated cDNA underwent four PCR rounds using SP2 and nested alpha and beta constant-region primers. TCRdb analysed the UMI-ligation and nested PCR reads with MiXCR anew, one entry per CDR3 protein. The sample yields over 90,000 distinct CDR3 sequences, roughly 12% seen once. No antigen has been identified for these receptors. Whole-study findings and limits: Naive repertoires, especially CD8, held a few larger clonotypes, possibly memory cells re-expressing CD45RA.

The sample consisted of naive CD4+ T cells from blood. The receptors come from a human donor in good health.

This clonotype has a handful of counts. The chain combines TRBV6-5 with TRBJ2-7, with D tentatively TRBD1 (6 bases). The CDR3 length is 14 residues. In germline, CDR1 is MNHEY, CDR2 SVGAGI. V lost 4 bases to trimming and J lost 2 bases, with 12 bases between them. CDR3 region: CASSSKTGPYEQYF. For the CDR3, the DNA is TGTGCCAGCAGTTCAAAGACAGGACCCTACGAGCAGTACTTC.

The gene calls are TRBV29-1 and TRBJ2-5; no reliable D call. V gave up 5 bases and J gave up 2 bases, with 9 bases separating them. The CDR3 contains 12 residues. Per the germline V gene, CDR1 is SQVTM and CDR2 is ANQGSEA. The CDR3 coding sequence is TGCAGCGTTTTTCACGAGCAAGAGACCCAGTACTTC. Amino acids: CSVFHEQETQYF.

This clonotype was seen repeatedly, ten times or more. This chain joins TRBV30 and TRBJ1-6; D may be TRBD1 (6 bases). The CDR3 extends over 15 amino acids. Looked up from germline, CDR1 is GTSNPN and CDR2 is SVGIG (reference sequence). V shed 0 bases and J shed 8 bases, with 14 bases lying between them. Here the CDR3 reads CAWSVLKRTDSPLHF. The CDR3 nucleotides read TGTGCCTGGAGTGTCCTGAAACGGACAGATTCACCCCTCCACTTT.

Points on this clonotype: A read error is possible here, since a much larger clone lies one base away. This chain uses TRBV6-2 or TRBV6-3 with TRBJ2-4; no clear D. There are 12 residues in the CDR3. Germline lookup yields CDR1 MNHEY and CDR2 SVGEGT. CDR3 in DNA: TGTGCCAGCTGTTATTTTTCTGGTATTCAGTACTTC. This translates into CASCYFSGIQYF.

Note on this clonotype: A clone one base away is much larger, so this may be a read error. The conserved closing phenylalanine or tryptophan is absent in this CDR3, likely reflecting a read error. The chain combines TRBV28 with TRBJ2-4; D perhaps matches TRBD2 (7 bases). V shed 7 bases and J shed 3 bases, with 19 bases lying between them. CDR3 length equals 16 residues. Germline CDR1 and CDR2: MDHEN and SYDVKM. The CDR3 DNA reads TGTGCCAGCACCTTAGGGGGGGCCATGGGCAAAAACATTCAGTACTTA. Amino acid sequence: CASTLGGAMGKNIQYL.

The table lists this clonotype with a few counts. This sequence joins TRBV20-1 and TRBJ2-3; D unresolved. The CDR3 is 11 residues long. Trimming shortened V by 6 bases and J by 9 bases, and 13 bases separated the two germline ends. Germline V gene sequence: CDR1 DFQATT, CDR2 SNEGSKA (reference sequence). This CDR3 reads CSAFFEETQYF. DNA for the CDR3: TGCAGTGCCTTCTTTGAGGAAACGCAGTATTTT.

The chain joins TRBV2 to TRBJ2-1, with no clear D. V was trimmed by 11 bases and J by 3 bases, leaving 20 bases between them. Germline loops: CDR1 SNHLY, CDR2 FYNNEI. CDR3 length: 15 amino acids. The CDR3 sequence is CALRTETLSYNEQFF. For the CDR3, the DNA is TGTGCCCTAAGAACCGAAACGCTTAGCTACAATGAGCAGTTCTTC.

This chain joins TRBV28 and TRBJ1-5; D remains ambiguous. CDR3 length: 13 residues. Trimming shortened V by 8 bases and J by 1 base, and 9 bases separated the two germline ends. Germline V CDR1 and CDR2: MDHEN, SYDVKM. CDR3 DNA sequence: TGTGCCAGCGAATCCGGGAGCAATCAGCCCCAGCATTTT. It codes for CASESGSNQPQHF.

This clonotype has ten or more counts. V is TRBV28 and J is TRBJ2-7; possibly TRBD2 for D (6 bases). The CDR3 sequence is 13 residues long. V was shortened by 7 bases and J by 4 bases, with 14 bases between the two germline ends. Germline CDR1 and CDR2: MDHEN and SYDVKM. CDR3 residues: CASNGGTLYEQYF. CDR3 coding DNA: TGTGCCAGCAATGGCGGGACCTTATACGAGCAGTACTTC.

This clonotype turned up a few times. The rearrangement links TRBV20-1 to TRBJ2-7; TRBD2 is a possible D gene (6 bases). The V and J ends lost 4 bases and 2 bases respectively, with 12 bases between them. The CDR3 covers 13 residues. Germline V gene data show CDR1 as DFQATT and CDR2 as SNEGSKA (reference sequence). Here the CDR3 reads CSAIYGLPYEQYF. The CDR3 DNA follows: TGCAGTGCTATATACGGACTACCCTACGAGCAGTACTTC.

The V call is TRBV4-1, the J call TRBJ2-5; the D is unclear. V lost 2 bases and J 4 bases, leaving 11 bases between the germline ends. Per germline, CDR1 MGHRA and CDR2 YSYEKL. CDR3 length equals 14 residues. CDR3 DNA sequence: TGCGCCAGCAGCCAAAGAAGGATCGGAGAGACCCAGTACTTC. Translated, it gives CASSQRRIGETQYF.

Many counts were recorded for this clonotype. The chain joins TRBV7-2 to TRBJ2-6; D is unresolved. Germline CDR1 is SGHTA and CDR2 is FQGNSA. CDR3 length: 13 residues. V was shortened by 3 bases and J by 2 bases, with 2 bases between the two germline ends. Here the CDR3 DNA reads TGTGCCAGCAGCTTCACTGGGGCCAACGTCCTGACTTTC. Its translation: CASSFTGANVLTF.

The V call is TRBV4-2, the J call TRBJ2-3; 7 bases align to TRBD2. The germline V gene has CDR1 LGHNA and CDR2 YNFKEQ. The V and J ends lost 4 bases and 1 base, in that order; junction bases with no gene match: 8. CDR3 length equals 16 residues. The CDR3 sequence: CASSPKYAGGTDTQYF. The CDR3 DNA reads as TGTGCCAGCAGCCCGAAGTACGCGGGAGGCACAGATACGCAGTATTTT.

The V call is TRBV20-1, the J call TRBJ2-3; TRBD2 aligns across 9 bases. In germline, CDR1 is DFQATT, CDR2 SNEGSKA (reference sequence). Trimming at V came to 3 bases and at J to 0 bases, leaving 10 bases not matched to a gene. The CDR3 is 17 amino acids. The CDR3 sequence: CSASAIRLAVSTDTQYF. In nucleotides, the CDR3 is TGCAGTGCTAGCGCGATTCGACTAGCGGTGAGCACAGATACGCAGTATTTT.

This clonotype was found a few times. V and J are TRBV3-1 and TRBJ2-5; D possibly corresponds to TRBD2 (5 bases). With 1 base removed from V and 7 bases from J, the gap between germline ends came to 16 bases. The CDR3 loop spans 15 amino acids. Germline assignment: CDR1 LGHDT and CDR2 YNNKEL (reference sequence). The CDR3 reads CASSQAVLAGGTQYF. The CDR3 DNA sequence: TGTGCCAGCAGCCAAGCGGTGCTAGCTGGAGGGACCCAGTACTTC.